Below are 30 T cell receptor beta chains sequenced from a single sample in a study of CD8+CD57+ T cells in acquired aplastic anemia. Patients included in sequencing had previously demonstrated CD8+CD57+ cell expansion by flow cytometry. CDR3 and TCR beta VDJ profiling relied on a genomic DNA template. TCRdb processed the reads anew with MiXCR; each CDR3 protein has one entry. The repertoire holds 150,000 to 200,000 distinct CDR3 sequences, over 40% seen once, with roughly 3.2% in the top ten. Sequenced material: sorted CD4+, CD8+, or CD8+CD57+ T cells (not recorded which) from PBMCs. Receptor source: a human donor with aplastic anemia.

This rearrangement joins TRBV15 to TRBJ2-3; TRBD2 matches at 8 bases. The CDR3 is made up of 13 amino acids. The V segment lost 3 bases and the J segment 4 bases; nucleotides outside the gene matches: 0. Germline loops: CDR1 LNHNV, CDR2 YYDKDF (reference sequence). CDR3 sequence reads: CATSSGRADTQYF. DNA for the CDR3: TGTGCCACCAGCAGCGGGAGGGCAGATACGCAGTATTTT.

This rearrangement joins TRBV7-9 to TRBJ1-2, with 11 bases matching TRBD1. Germline V CDR1 and CDR2: SEHNR, FQNEAQ (reference sequence). This CDR3 is 11 amino acids long. The CDR3 spells CLTGQGDGYTF. The CDR3, as DNA: TGTCTTACGGGACAGGGGGATGGCTACACCTTC. The whole variable domain, remainder taken from reference TRBV7-9 and TRBJ1-2, is DTGVSQNPRHKITKRGQNVTFRCDPISEHNRLYWYRQTLGQGPEFLTYFQNEAQLEKSRLLSDRFSAERPKGSFSTLEIQRTEQGDSAMYLCLTGQGDGYTFGSGTRLTVV.

In its sample, this clonotype was seen many times. The J gene is TRBJ2-6, the V gene TRBV5-4; D gene ambiguous. Germline assignment: CDR1 SGHNT and CDR2 YYREEE (reference sequence). The CDR3 sequence is 15 residues long. The germline V and J ends were trimmed by 3 bases and 0 bases, with 7 bases remaining between them. DNA of the CDR3: TGTGCCAGCAGCTCCTGGTCCTCTGGGGCCAACGTCCTGACTTTC. Protein: CASSSWSSGANVLTF.

The rearrangement joins TRBV29-1 to TRBJ1-4; D gene uncertain. Between the trimmed V and J ends, which lost 4 bases and 0 bases, there was a span of 3 bases. CDR1 is SQVTM and CDR2 is ANQGSEA in the germline V gene. CDR3 length equals 12 residues. The CDR3, as DNA: TGCAGCGTTGTAGCAACTAATGAAAAACTGTTTTTT. The encoded protein is CSVVATNEKLFF.

The rearrangement joins TRBV25-1 to TRBJ2-7; the D gene could be TRBD1 or TRBD2 (5 bases each). Trimming pared 9 bases from V and 3 bases from J, leaving 9 bases between. The CDR3 runs 11 residues. Germline CDR1 and CDR2: MGHDK and SYGVNS. DNA of the CDR3: TGTGCCAGTAGGGGACGCTACGAGCAGTACTTC. Its protein product is CASRGRYEQYF.

There are many counts of this clonotype. The rearrangement joins TRBV9 to TRBJ2-3; 8 positions agree with TRBD1. The junction had 8 bases not matched to a gene; V was cut back by 4 bases and J by 1 base. Germline V gene sequence: CDR1 SGDLS, CDR2 YYNGEE. This CDR3 comprises 16 residues. CDR3 amino acids: CASSTRQGSGTDTQYF. The CDR3 DNA follows: TGTGCCAGCAGCACCCGACAGGGGTCAGGCACAGATACGCAGTATTTT.

The chain combines TRBV10-3 with TRBJ2-3; 15 bases line up with TRBD2. From germline, CDR1 is ENHRY and CDR2 SYGVKD. After removal of 6 bases from V and 1 base from J, the junction contained 2 bases not matched to a gene. The CDR3 loop spans 16 amino acids. The CDR3, as DNA: TGTGCCATCAGCGGGACTAGCGGGGGGTGCACAGATACGCAGTATTTT. This translates into CAISGTSGGCTDTQYF.

At least ten counts were recorded for this clonotype. The chain links TRBV5-1 to TRBJ1-3; 7 positions match TRBD1. The germline CDR1 and CDR2 sequences are SGHRS and YFSETQ. V trimming: 0 bases; J trimming: 4 bases; junction bases outside the gene matches: 4. The CDR3 loop spans 15 amino acids. The CDR3 nucleotides read TGCGCCAGCAGCTTGGAGGGACAGTCCGGAAACACCATATATTTT. This translates into CASSLEGQSGNTIYF.

This chain uses TRBV9 with TRBJ2-7; 8 positions match TRBD2. The CDR3 runs to 16 residues. Germline lookup yields CDR1 SGDLS and CDR2 YYNGEE. V gave up 2 bases and J gave up 2 bases; unmatched junction bases: 9. In DNA form, the CDR3 reads TGTGCCAGCAGCGTCCCGGCTAGCGGGCCAACCTACGAGCAGTACTTC. It codes for CASSVPASGPTYEQYF.

Worth noting for this clonotype: This may be a read error, as it is one base from a much larger clone. The CDR3 spells CASSGRTWAKNIQYF. The CDR3 DNA reads TGTGCCAGCAGCGGGAGGACATGGGCAAAAAACATTCAGTACTTC. J is TRBJ2-4 and V is TRBV11-2, with D possibly being TRBD2 (6 bases). CDR3 size: 15 residues. Trimming removed 5 bases at V and 4 bases at J, with 15 bases between. Germline lookup yields CDR1 SGHAT and CDR2 FQNNGV.

This clonotype was counted ten times or more. V and J are TRBV7-2 and TRBJ1-1; D is possibly TRBD1 (6 bases). Germline V gene data show CDR1 as SGHTA and CDR2 as FQGNSA. V lost 2 bases and J 5 bases, leaving 12 bases between the germline ends. This CDR3 region has 14 residues. The DNA of the CDR3 is TGTGCCAGCAGCTTACTTACAGGGCGGACTGAAGCTTTCTTT. It codes for CASSLLTGRTEAFF.

In this sample, this clonotype turned up once. The V and J genes are TRBV13 and TRBJ1-1, with D possibly TRBD1 on 5 matching bases. The CDR3 contains 15 residues. Per the germline V gene, CDR1 is PRHDT and CDR2 is FYEKMQ (reference sequence). The V and J ends lost 0 bases and 1 base respectively, with 9 bases between them. CDR3 protein: CASSLGGRTNTEAFF. The CDR3 DNA reads as TGTGCCAGCAGCTTAGGGGGACGGACGAACACTGAAGCTTTCTTT.

This clonotype was counted only a few times. The chain is built from TRBV10-3 and TRBJ2-1; D gene unclear. Germline V gives CDR1 ENHRY, CDR2 SYGVKD. The CDR3 loop spans 12 amino acids. V was pared by 6 bases and J by 8 bases, with 11 bases between. Written as DNA, the CDR3 is TGTGCCATCAGGGCGGCGGAAGATGAGCAGTTCTTC. Residues: CAIRAAEDEQFF.

This chain links TRBV2 with TRBJ1-2; D is uncertain. Germline V gives CDR1 SNHLY, CDR2 FYNNEI. CDR3 length: 15 residues. V was shortened by 3 bases and J by 2 bases, with 13 bases between the two germline ends. This CDR3 is CASSDGPIANYGYTF. The DNA of the CDR3 is TGTGCCAGCAGTGACGGACCTATCGCGAACTATGGCTACACCTTC.

The gene calls are TRBV15 and TRBJ1-2; D is unresolved. V dropped 5 bases and J dropped 6 bases, with 19 bases sitting between them. The CDR3 spans 15 residues. CDR1 LNHNV and CDR2 YYDKDF come from the germline V gene (reference sequence). CDR3 region: CATSGTLDRRHGYTF. In DNA, the CDR3 is TGTGCCACCAGCGGCACTCTGGACCGCCGCCATGGCTACACCTTC.

This clonotype was detected many times. The J gene is TRBJ2-7, the V gene TRBV12-3 or TRBV12-4; TRBD1 agrees at 7 bases. The CDR3 runs 14 residues. V lost 4 bases, J lost 2 bases, and 5 bases stayed unmatched. CDR3: CASSSDRVPYEQYF. CDR3 in DNA: TGTGCCAGCAGTTCCGACAGGGTTCCCTACGAGCAGTACTTC.

With regard to this clonotype: This may be a read error: a much more frequent sequence differs by one nucleotide. The rearrangement links TRBV6-2 or TRBV6-3 to TRBJ1-6; D ambiguous. Germline V lookup: CDR1 MNHEY, CDR2 SVGEGT. This CDR3 contains 14 residues. The CDR3 DNA is TGTGCCAGCAGTTTCGACGGTAGTAATTCACCCCCCCACTTT. This gives the protein CASSFDGSNSPPHF.

There are many counts of this clonotype. This chain joins TRBV5-1 and TRBJ2-5, with 9 nucleotides matching TRBD1. CDR3 length: 14 amino acids. V shed 4 bases and J 1 base; nucleotides not matched to a gene: 2. Germline CDR1 and CDR2: SGHRS and YFSETQ. CDR3 protein: CASSGTGSQETQYF. The CDR3 bases are TGCGCCAGCAGCGGGACAGGGAGCCAAGAGACCCAGTACTTC. Using reference TRBV5-1 and TRBJ2-5 for the parts outside the CDR3, the full variable domain is KAGVTQTPRYLIKTRGQQVTLSCSPISGHRSVSWYQQTPGQGLQFLFEYFSETQRNKGNFPGRFSGRQFSNSRSEMNVSTLELGDSALYLCASSGTGSQETQYFGPGTRLLVL.

This clonotype was counted at least ten times. This chain uses TRBV3-1 with TRBJ2-7; 11 positions agree with TRBD2. The CDR3 has 18 residues. CDR1 is LGHDT and CDR2 is YNNKEL in the germline V gene (reference sequence). With 0 bases clipped from V and 0 bases from J, the junction kept 7 bases outside the gene matches. The CDR3 loop is CASSQEMIAGGSSYEQYV. Written as DNA, the CDR3 is TGTGCCAGCAGCCAAGAGATGATAGCGGGAGGGTCCTCCTACGAGCAGTACGTC.

This chain links TRBV9 with TRBJ2-5, with 13 bases matching TRBD2. The germline gives CDR1 SGDLS, CDR2 YYNGEE. This CDR3 is 18 amino acids long. The ends lost 3 bases at V and 2 bases at J; junction bases unmatched: 10. The CDR3 loop is CASSGASPGLAGQETQYF. In nucleotides, the CDR3 is TGTGCCAGCAGCGGGGCCTCCCCGGGACTAGCGGGACAAGAGACCCAGTACTTC. Filled out from reference TRBV9 and TRBJ2-5, the complete variable domain reads DSGVTQTPKHLITATGQRVTLRCSPRSGDLSVYWYQQSLDQGLQFLIQYYNGEERAKGNILERFSAQQFPDLHSELNLSSLELGDSALYFCASSGASPGLAGQETQYFGPGTRLLVL.

With regard to this clonotype: A much larger clone sits a single nucleotide away, making a read error possible. In this CDR3 the conserved last residue, phenylalanine or tryptophan, is missing, so a read error is likely. The CDR3 region is CASSQTGPSYNEQFL. CDR3 DNA: TGTGCCAGCAGCCAGACAGGTCCTTCCTACAATGAGCAGTTCCTC. The V gene is TRBV7-6, the J gene TRBJ2-1; D might be TRBD1 (6 bases). Germline V lookup: CDR1 SGHVS, CDR2 FNYEAQ. The V end was cut by 5 bases, the J end by 1 base, with 12 bases between. This CDR3 has 15 residues.

About this clonotype: A much larger clone differs from this one at a single base, so this may be a read error. This sequence joins TRBV5-1 and TRBJ2-1, with D unclear. The CDR3 covers 13 residues. Per the germline V gene, CDR1 is SGHRS and CDR2 is YFSETQ. Here the CDR3 reads CASSLDRLDERFF. The CDR3 DNA sequence: TGCGCCAGCAGCTTGGATAGACTTGATGAGCGGTTCTTC.

This chain links TRBV7-6 with TRBJ1-2; D is possibly TRBD1 (5 bases). Trimming left V 2 bases short and J 8 bases short, with 12 bases between. Germline V gives CDR1 SGHVS, CDR2 FNYEAQ. This CDR3 spans 13 amino acids. Here the CDR3 reads CASSLYGAEGYTF. The CDR3 DNA reads as TGTGCCAGCAGCTTATATGGGGCGGAAGGCTACACCTTC.

The rearrangement links TRBV6-1 to TRBJ1-6; the D is unclear. Trimming removed 4 bases at V and 7 bases at J, with 11 bases between. This CDR3 is built from 14 residues. Per the germline V gene, CDR1 is MNHNS and CDR2 is SASEGT. The CDR3 coding sequence is TGTGCCAGCAGTGGGACGGACGAAAATTCACCCCTCCACTTT. Protein product: CASSGTDENSPLHF.

The chain joins TRBV29-1 to TRBJ2-5; 8 bases map to TRBD1. The CDR3 runs to 14 residues. Germline loops: CDR1 SQVTM, CDR2 ANQGSEA. V dropped 7 bases and J dropped 4; count of bases not matched to a gene: 11. CDR3 in DNA: TGCAGCGGCCGACAGGGGCGCGGGATAGAGACCCAGTACTTC. This sequence encodes CSGRQGRGIETQYF.

Note on this clonotype: Compared with germline, one end of the junction differs, possibly owing to a read error. In DNA, the CDR3 is TGTGCCACCAGTAGAGAAGAGGACTATGGCTACACCTTC. Its translation is CATSREEDYGYTF. The chain couples TRBV15 to TRBJ1-2; D unresolved. The germline V gene has CDR1 LNHNV and CDR2 YYDKDF (reference sequence). The CDR3 covers 13 residues. The full variable domain, in which reference TRBV15 and TRBJ1-2 provide the parts outside the CDR3, is DAMVIQNPRYQVTQFGKPVTLSCSQTLNHNVMYWYQQKSSQAPKLLFHYYDKDFNNEADTPDNFQSRRPNTSFCFLDIRSPGLGDTAMYLCATSREEDYGYTFGSGTRLTVV.

This clonotype was detected many times. The V gene is TRBV5-6, the J gene TRBJ2-1, with D possibly matching TRBD2 (6 bases). With 1 base removed from V and 0 bases from J, the gap between germline ends came to 14 bases. This CDR3 contains 17 residues. CDR1 and CDR2 from the germline V gene are SGHDT and YYEEEE. CDR3 residues: CASSLTVVSGSYNEQFF. The DNA for the CDR3 is TGTGCCAGCAGCTTGACAGTGGTTAGCGGCTCCTACAATGAGCAGTTCTTC.

The V and J genes are TRBV2 and TRBJ2-2; D not resolved. The length of the CDR3 is 13 residues. Looked up from germline, CDR1 is SNHLY and CDR2 is FYNNEI. Trimming removed 6 bases from V and 6 bases from J, with 11 bases in between. CDR3 nucleotides: TGTGCCAGCAGCCCTAGGACCCCCGGGGAGCTGTTTTTT. It translates to CASSPRTPGELFF.

The chain links TRBV7-9 to TRBJ2-7, with D hard to call. The CDR3 contains 12 residues. V shed 3 bases and J shed 6 bases, with 9 bases lying between them. Germline CDR1 reads SEHNR; CDR2 reads FQNEAQ (reference sequence). In nucleotides, the CDR3 is TGTGCCAGCAGCTTGGGCATGAGCGAGCAGTACTTC. Encoded protein: CASSLGMSEQYF. Combining the CDR3 with reference TRBV7-9 and TRBJ2-7 gives the whole variable domain DTGVSQNPRHKITKRGQNVTFRCDPISEHNRLYWYRQTLGQGPEFLTYFQNEAQLEKSRLLSDRFSAERPKGSFSTLEIQRTEQGDSAMYLCASSLGMSEQYFGPGTRLTVT.

This chain connects TRBV2 to TRBJ2-6; D is uncertain. CDR1 and CDR2 from the germline V gene are SNHLY and FYNNEI. Trimming left V 4 bases short and J 0 bases short, with 13 bases between. The CDR3 spans 17 residues. The CDR3 protein is CASSVPGLCSGANVLTF. In DNA, the CDR3 is TGTGCCAGCAGTGTCCCCGGGCTGTGCTCTGGGGCCAACGTCCTGACTTTC.